These T cell receptor beta chains were read from a single sample in a study of T cell responses to AZD1222 COVID-19 vaccine. The data were produced by immunoSEQ multiplex PCR, yet TCRdb's version contains in-frame clones alone and is incomplete. The sample holds approximately 130,000 clones, 92% seen once. Here the sequenced sample was peripheral blood, taken 28 days after the second AZD1222 dose. All receptors derive from an adult who received the AZD1222 COVID-19 vaccine. Both conserved end residues are part of each CDR3. The D gene is left open where the match is weak. The size entry is marked missing in some rows and otherwise reads once, few, many or a size class.

V gene	clone size	D gene	J gene	CDR3 protein	CDR3 DNA
TRBV6-2/TRBV6-3	.	TRBD2	TRBJ2-1	CASSYDFGAGVDNEQFF	TGTGCCAGCAGTTACGATTTCGGAGCGGGGGTTGACAATGAGCAGTTCTTC
TRBV7-8	.	TRBD2	TRBJ2-1	CASRVLAGEYNEQFF	TGTGCCAGCAGGGTGCTAGCGGGAGAGTACAATGAGCAGTTCTTC
TRBV5-3	.	.	TRBJ1-2	CARSLAGDGYTF	TGTGCCAGAAGCTTGGCTGGGGATGGCTACACCTTC
TRBV5-1	.	.	TRBJ1-1	CASSLGGDTEAFF	TGCGCCAGCAGCTTGGGGGGTGACACTGAAGCTTTCTTT
TRBV7-2	.	TRBD1	TRBJ1-3	CASSRLTGNVPF	TGTGCCAGCAGCAGACTGACAGGGAATGTCCCCTTT
TRBV15	.	.	TRBJ1-2	CATSRDRGSGYTF	TGTGCCACCAGCAGAGATCGGGGGAGTGGCTACACCTTC
TRBV9	.	TRBD2	TRBJ2-3	CASSPPSGGGADTQYF	TGTGCCAGCAGCCCCCCTAGCGGGGGGGGTGCAGATACGCAGTATTTT
TRBV5-5	.	TRBD1	TRBJ1-2	CASSTGQGTNYGYTF	TGTGCCAGCAGCACGGGACAGGGGACTAACTATGGCTACACCTTC
TRBV11-2	.	.	TRBJ1-5	CASSLYSGQGSNQPQHF	TGTGCCAGCAGCTTATATTCTGGACAAGGGAGCAATCAGCCCCAGCATTTT
TRBV5-1	.	.	TRBJ1-5	CASSLDSNQPQHF	TGCGCCAGCAGCTTGGACAGTAATCAGCCCCAGCATTTT
TRBV5-1	once	TRBD1	TRBJ1-2	CASSWDRPSNYGYTF	TGCGCCAGCAGCTGGGACAGGCCTTCTAACTATGGCTACACCTTC
TRBV29-1	once	.	TRBJ1-3	CSVGQAANGNTIYF	TGCAGCGTTGGGCAGGCCGCAAATGGAAACACCATATATTTT
TRBV5-6	.	TRBD1	TRBJ1-5	CASSLMDREQPQHF	TGTGCCAGCAGCCTGATGGACAGGGAGCAGCCCCAGCATTTT
TRBV7-8	.	.	TRBJ2-3	CASSSADTQYF	TGTGCCAGCAGCTCAGCGGATACGCAGTATTTT
TRBV6-6	.	TRBD2	TRBJ2-5	CASVKGLSETQYF	TGTGCCAGCGTAAAGGGACTATCAGAGACCCAGTACTTC
TRBV27	.	.	TRBJ1-4	CASRRTGSANEKLFF	TGTGCCAGCAGACGCACAGGGAGTGCTAATGAAAAACTGTTTTTT
TRBV2	.	.	TRBJ1-5	CASSDRESQPQHF	TGTGCCAGCAGTGACAGGGAAAGTCAGCCCCAGCATTTT
TRBV30	.	.	TRBJ1-2	CACNRYGYTF	TGTGCCTGCAATAGGTATGGCTACACCTTC
TRBV20-1	.	TRBD1	TRBJ1-5	CSASPTTGSNQPQHF	TGCAGTGCTAGTCCGACGACAGGGTCCAATCAGCCCCAGCATTTT
TRBV21-1	.	.	TRBJ1-5	CASSKVRGLRPNQPQHF	TGTGCCAGCAGCAAAGTGAGGGGACTAAGGCCCAATCAGCCCCAGCATTTT
TRBV4-3	.	.	TRBJ1-4	CASSRNGRTNEKLFF	TGCGCCAGCAGCCGCAACGGGAGAACTAATGAAAAACTGTTTTTT
TRBV5-8	.	TRBD1	TRBJ2-3	CASSLVGQGSHTQYF	TGTGCCAGCAGCTTGGTGGGACAGGGTAGTCATACGCAGTATTTT
TRBV9	.	.	TRBJ1-3	CASSLRSGYAGNTIYF	TGTGCCAGCAGCCTTCGGTCGGGGTACGCTGGAAACACCATATATTTT
TRBV5-1	.	TRBD1	TRBJ1-1	CASSPTTGGDAEAFF	TGCGCCAGCAGCCCTACCACAGGGGGCGACGCTGAAGCTTTCTTT
TRBV10-3	.	.	TRBJ1-2	CAISEQLNYGYTF	TGTGCCATCAGTGAACAACTTAACTATGGCTACACCTTC
TRBV6-5	once	TRBD1	TRBJ1-6	CASSPGQVGNSPLHF	TGTGCCAGCAGTCCCGGACAGGTCGGGAATTCACCCCTCCACTTT
TRBV19	.	.	TRBJ2-1	CASSIQGGHNEQFF	TGTGCCAGTAGTATTCAGGGGGGCCACAATGAGCAGTTCTTC
TRBV6-5	.	.	TRBJ1-3	CASSWQAGNTIYF	TGTGCCAGCAGTTGGCAGGCTGGAAACACCATATATTTT
TRBV7-2	few	.	TRBJ2-7	CASRPRDSHYEQYF	TGTGCCAGCAGACCAAGAGACAGCCACTACGAGCAGTACTTC
TRBV7-6	.	.	TRBJ2-3	CASSTGIQSTDTQYF	TGTGCCAGCAGCACCGGGATCCAGAGCACAGATACGCAGTATTTT
TRBV15	.	TRBD1	TRBJ1-1	CATSRDRDRNTEAFF	TGTGCCACCAGCAGGGACAGGGACAGAAACACTGAAGCTTTCTTT